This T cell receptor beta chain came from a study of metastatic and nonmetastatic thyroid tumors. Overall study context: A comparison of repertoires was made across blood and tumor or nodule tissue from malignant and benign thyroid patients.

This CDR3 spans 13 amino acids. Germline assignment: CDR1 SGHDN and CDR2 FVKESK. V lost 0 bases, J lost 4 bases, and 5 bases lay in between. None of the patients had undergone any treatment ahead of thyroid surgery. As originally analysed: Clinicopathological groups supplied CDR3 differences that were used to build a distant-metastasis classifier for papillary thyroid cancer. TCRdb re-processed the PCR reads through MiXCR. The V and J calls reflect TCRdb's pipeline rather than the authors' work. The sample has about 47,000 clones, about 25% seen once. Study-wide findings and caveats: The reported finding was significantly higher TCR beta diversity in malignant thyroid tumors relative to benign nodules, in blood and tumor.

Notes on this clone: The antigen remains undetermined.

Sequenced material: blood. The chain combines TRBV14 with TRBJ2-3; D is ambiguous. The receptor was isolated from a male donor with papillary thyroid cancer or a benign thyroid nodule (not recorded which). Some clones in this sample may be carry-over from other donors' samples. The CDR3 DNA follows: TGTGCCAGCAGCCAAGATCGGGCAGATACGCAGTATTTT. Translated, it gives CASSQDRADTQYF.